Listed below are T cell receptor beta chains from one sample, sequenced in a study of shared clonotypes between healthy human individuals. TCRdb's table, derived via immunoSEQ multiplex PCR, lists solely in-frame clones and lacks some. Here the sample spans 2,500,000 or so clones, approximately 92% being singletons. The sample comprised naive CD4+ T cells sorted from blood. Receptor source: a man aged 18 to 30 in good health. The CDR3 runs from the conserved cysteine through the conserved F or W.

v_call: TRBV6-6
j_call: TRBJ1-2
cdr3_aa: CASSPGQGSYGYTF

v_call: TRBV6-5
j_call: TRBJ1-1
cdr3_aa: CASSYSAYRDTEAFF

v_call: TRBV7-8
j_call: TRBJ1-1
cdr3_aa: CASSSTELNTEAFF

v_call: TRBV30
j_call: TRBJ2-7
cdr3_aa: CAWTFPGETSYEQYF

v_call: TRBV6-5
j_call: TRBJ2-7
cdr3_aa: CASSRAGSSYEQYF

v_call: TRBV5-4
j_call: TRBJ1-4
cdr3_aa: CASSLGLDRGREKLFF

v_call: TRBV4-3
j_call: TRBJ2-1
cdr3_aa: CASSQERLAGVNEQFF

v_call: TRBV10-2
j_call: TRBJ2-2
cdr3_aa: CASSGILTGTGELFF

v_call: TRBV14
j_call: TRBJ2-5
cdr3_aa: CASSLPRTSGRGQETQYF

v_call: TRBV25-1
j_call: TRBJ2-3
cdr3_aa: CASRTGADTQYF

v_call: TRBV10-3
j_call: TRBJ1-2
cdr3_aa: CAISGANLIGYTF

v_call: TRBV7-8
j_call: TRBJ2-5
cdr3_aa: CASSLGLQETQYF

v_call: TRBV27
j_call: TRBJ1-6
cdr3_aa: CASSLAGTGDSPLHF

v_call: TRBV4-1
j_call: TRBJ1-5
cdr3_aa: CASSPQDGGGNQPQHF

v_call: TRBV30
j_call: TRBJ2-5
cdr3_aa: CAWSRGIQETQYF

v_call: TRBV29-1
j_call: TRBJ1-1
cdr3_aa: CSGTPIPAPEAFF

v_call: TRBV10-3
j_call: TRBJ1-3
cdr3_aa: CAISDAGGASGNTIYF

v_call: TRBV27
j_call: TRBJ1-2
cdr3_aa: CASSLRWGGGYTF

v_call: TRBV7-9
j_call: TRBJ1-4
cdr3_aa: CASSQDRPTNEKLFF

v_call: TRBV10-1
j_call: TRBJ2-1
cdr3_aa: CASSESRLGHNEQFF

v_call: TRBV11-2
j_call: TRBJ1-1
cdr3_aa: CASSPGDTMNTEAFF

v_call: TRBV30
j_call: TRBJ2-1
cdr3_aa: CAWSVRTGVSNEQFF

v_call: TRBV15
j_call: TRBJ1-2
cdr3_aa: CATSREVLKHGYTF